This passage covers 9 T cell receptor beta chains from one sample sequenced in a study of shared clonotypes between healthy human individuals. Clones were read by immunoSEQ multiplex PCR, and TCRdb kept only the in-frame ones, dropping some. This table has roughly 400,000 clones, about 96% appearing once. The material sequenced was memory CD8+ T cells sorted from blood. The subset was: CD45RO+ cells pooled with CCR7-negative TemRA cells. The receptors come from a man in his thirties or forties in good health.

The chain recombines TRBV5-1 with TRBJ2-5, with TRBD2 matching 7 bases. J gave up 1 base and V 2 bases, and 14 bases lay outside the gene matches. The CDR3 is 18 residues long. Germline V lookup: CDR1 SGHRS, CDR2 YFSETQ. The CDR3 sequence is CASSLYLQRGSFQETQYF. CDR3 nucleotides: TGCGCCAGCAGCTTATACCTTCAGCGGGGCTCGTTCCAAGAGACCCAGTACTTC.

V and J are TRBV19 and TRBJ2-7, with TRBD2 as a possible D gene (6 bases). The germline CDR1 and CDR2 sequences are LNHDA and SQIVND (reference sequence). V shed 5 bases and J shed 1 base, with 12 bases lying between them. The CDR3 has 14 amino acids. CDR3 in DNA: TGTGCCAGTAGTCGGGTAGCGGCTTCCTACGAGCAGTACTTC. It encodes CASSRVAASYEQYF.

This clone has only one observation. This chain links TRBV9 with TRBJ1-1; D remains unclear. Germline V gives CDR1 SGDLS, CDR2 YYNGEE. The CDR3 is 13 amino acids. Trimming removed 3 bases at V and 1 base at J, with 7 bases between. DNA of the CDR3: TGTGCCAGCAGCGCCGACCCGAACACTGAAGCTTTCTTT. Protein sequence: CASSADPNTEAFF.

This chain joins TRBV2 and TRBJ1-2; weak D call: TRBD1 (5 bases). CDR1 SNHLY and CDR2 FYNNEI come from the germline V gene. This CDR3 has 14 amino acids. The V gene lost 5 bases and the J gene lost 3 bases, with 13 bases spanning the gap. CDR3 DNA sequence: TGTGCCAGCAGTAGGCAGGGAGACGACTATGGCTACACCTTC. It yields the protein CASSRQGDDYGYTF.

This sequence joins TRBV7-9 and TRBJ1-1, with 9 bases that match TRBD1. V dropped 5 bases and J dropped 0; count of bases not matched to a gene: 4. Per the germline V gene, CDR1 is SEHNR and CDR2 is FQNEAQ (reference sequence). The CDR3 is 15 amino acids. The CDR3 loop reads CASSQGTGMNTEAFF. CDR3 DNA: TGTGCCAGCAGCCAAGGGACAGGGATGAACACTGAAGCTTTCTTT.

The chain employs TRBV6-5 and TRBJ1-2, with a tentative D call TRBD1 (5 bases). V was shortened by 6 bases and J by 4 bases, with 9 bases between the two germline ends. The CDR3 covers 12 residues. Per the germline V gene, CDR1 is MNHEY and CDR2 is SVGAGI. This chain's CDR3 is CASRRQIYGYTF. DNA of the CDR3: TGTGCCAGCAGACGACAGATCTATGGCTACACCTTC.

The chain has TRBV30 and TRBJ2-7, with no clear D. Per germline, CDR1 GTSNPN and CDR2 SVGIG (reference sequence). The CDR3 totals 14 residues. V dropped 0 bases and J dropped 2 bases, with 11 bases sitting between them. The DNA for the CDR3 is TGTGCCTGGAGTGTCGGCGGAACCACCTACGAGCAGTACTTC. Translating gives CAWSVGGTTYEQYF.

The chain carries TRBV6-5 and TRBJ2-7; possibly TRBD1 for D (6 bases). The V end was cut by 6 bases, the J end by 2 bases, with 14 bases between. Looked up from germline, CDR1 is MNHEY and CDR2 is SVGAGI. This CDR3 region has 14 residues. The CDR3 sequence is CASSASRGTYEQYF. CDR3 nucleotides: TGTGCCAGCAGCGCGAGCAGGGGAACCTACGAGCAGTACTTC.

The chain combines TRBV5-1 with TRBJ2-7; the D is unclear. Germline V gene lookup returns CDR1 SGHRS and CDR2 YFSETQ. The V gene lost 8 bases and the J gene lost 6 bases, with 21 bases spanning the gap. This CDR3 spans 14 amino acids. Here the CDR3 reads CASKYLGWASEQYF. The CDR3 DNA follows: TGCGCCAGTAAATATCTGGGTTGGGCGAGCGAGCAGTACTTC.